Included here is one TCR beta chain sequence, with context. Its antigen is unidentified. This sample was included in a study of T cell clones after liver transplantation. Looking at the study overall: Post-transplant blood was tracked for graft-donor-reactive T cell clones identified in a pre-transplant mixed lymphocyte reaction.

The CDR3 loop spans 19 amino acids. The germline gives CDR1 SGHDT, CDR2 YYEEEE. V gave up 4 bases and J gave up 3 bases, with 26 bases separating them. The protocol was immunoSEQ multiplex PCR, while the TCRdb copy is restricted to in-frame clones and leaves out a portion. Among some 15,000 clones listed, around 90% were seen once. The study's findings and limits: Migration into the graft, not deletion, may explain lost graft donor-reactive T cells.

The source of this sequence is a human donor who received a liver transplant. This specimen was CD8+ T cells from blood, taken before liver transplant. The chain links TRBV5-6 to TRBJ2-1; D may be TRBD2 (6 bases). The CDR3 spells CASSNRGRLLADYYNEQFF. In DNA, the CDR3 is TGTGCCAGCAGCAATCGTGGACGGTTACTAGCCGATTACTACAATGAGCAGTTCTTC.